The clone carrying this TCR beta chain was counted many times. This entry comes from a study of molecular identifiers for immune sequencing clone quantification. The J segment lost 4 bases and the V segment lost 5 bases, leaving 8 bases of the junction unmatched. From germline, CDR1 is SEHNR and CDR2 FQNEAQ (reference sequence). This CDR3 region has 15 residues. Previously described methods and listed TCR primers were employed for the bulk TCR libraries. One entry per CDR3 protein, called by TCRdb with MiXCR from the PCR reads. Here the sample spans over 600,000 distinct CDR3 sequences, less than 20% being singletons.

This TCR was sampled from a human donor in good health. Some libraries in this study had Jurkat cell RNA spiked in. The chain carries TRBV7-9 and TRBJ2-3, with TRBD2 matching over 8 bases. The sample comprised naive CD8+ T cells from blood, with Jurkat cell RNA spiked in. The subset denotes: FACS-sorted CD8+CD4-CCR7+CD45RA+ naive T cells. The CDR3 loop reads CASSPREGKADTQYF. CDR3 bases: TGTGCCAGCAGCCCCCGGGAGGGGAAGGCAGATACGCAGTATTTT.